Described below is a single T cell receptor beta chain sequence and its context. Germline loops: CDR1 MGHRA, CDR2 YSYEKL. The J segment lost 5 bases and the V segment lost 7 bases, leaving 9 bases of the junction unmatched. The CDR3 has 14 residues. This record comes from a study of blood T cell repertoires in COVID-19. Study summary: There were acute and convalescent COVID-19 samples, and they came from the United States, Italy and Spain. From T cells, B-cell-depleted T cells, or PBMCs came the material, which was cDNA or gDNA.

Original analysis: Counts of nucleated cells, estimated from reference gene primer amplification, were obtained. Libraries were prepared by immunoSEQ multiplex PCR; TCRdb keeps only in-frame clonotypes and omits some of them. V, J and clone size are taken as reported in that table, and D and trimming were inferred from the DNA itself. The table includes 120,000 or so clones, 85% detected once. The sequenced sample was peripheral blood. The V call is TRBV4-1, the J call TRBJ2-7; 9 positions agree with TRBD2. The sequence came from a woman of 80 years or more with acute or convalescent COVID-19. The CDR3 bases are TGCGCCAGCACCGCCGGGACTAGCTTCCACGAGCAGTACTTC. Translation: CASTAGTSFHEQYF.